This T cell receptor (beta chain) stems from a study of shared T cell receptors in the human thymus. Sequencing was performed with immunoSEQ multiplex PCR; in TCRdb, only in-frame clones are kept and a portion is missing. The sample includes 600,000 or so clones, 80% to 90% of them seen just once. Trimming cost V 8 bases and J 0 bases; bases outside gene matches: 13. Germline V lookup: CDR1 SGHDN, CDR2 FVKESK. The CDR3 spans 17 residues. This sample also belongs to another study, concerning human thymus T cells.

The TCR sequence derives from a boy in the first two years of life with a congenital heart defect. V gene TRBV14 combines with J gene TRBJ2-1; 7 bases fit TRBD2. The sequencing input was thymocytes. The CDR3 is CASPKGSGAISYNEQFF. The CDR3 nucleotides read TGTGCCAGCCCAAAGGGGAGCGGGGCTATCTCCTACAATGAGCAGTTCTTC.